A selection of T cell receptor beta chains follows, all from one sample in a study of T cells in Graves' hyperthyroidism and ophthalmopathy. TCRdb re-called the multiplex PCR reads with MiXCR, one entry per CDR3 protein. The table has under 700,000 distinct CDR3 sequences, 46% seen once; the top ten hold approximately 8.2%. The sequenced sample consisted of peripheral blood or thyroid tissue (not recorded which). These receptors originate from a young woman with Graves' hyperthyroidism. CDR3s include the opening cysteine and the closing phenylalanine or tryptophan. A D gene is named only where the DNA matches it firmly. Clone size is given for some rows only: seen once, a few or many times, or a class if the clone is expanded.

CDR3aa: CASSIMEDTEAFF
CDR3nt: TGTGCCAGTAGTATTATGGAGGACACTGAAGCTTTCTTT
v_gene: TRBV19
j_gene: TRBJ1-1
d_gene: NA
abundance: NA

CDR3aa: CASSKVERGRNTTYEQYF
CDR3nt: TGTGCCAGTAGTAAAGTGGAAAGGGGGCGTAATACGACCTACGAGCAGTACTTC
v_gene: TRBV19
j_gene: TRBJ2-7
d_gene: TRBD1
abundance: few

CDR3aa: CSASRTGDGYTF
CDR3nt: TGCAGTGCTTCCAGGACAGGGGATGGCTACACCTTC
v_gene: TRBV20-1
j_gene: TRBJ1-2
d_gene: TRBD1
abundance: many

CDR3aa: CASSQRGFEAFF
CDR3nt: TGTGCCAGCAGCCAAAGAGGGTTTGAAGCTTTCTTT
v_gene: TRBV16
j_gene: TRBJ1-1
d_gene: NA
abundance: NA

CDR3aa: CASSPLEGRAFF
CDR3nt: TGTGCCAGCAGCCCCCTCGAGGGGCGGGCTTTCTTT
v_gene: TRBV7-9
j_gene: TRBJ1-1
d_gene: NA
abundance: many

CDR3aa: CASSSRRALYEQYF
CDR3nt: TGTGCCAGCAGCTCCAGACGGGCACTCTACGAGCAGTACTTC
v_gene: TRBV7-9
j_gene: TRBJ2-7
d_gene: NA
abundance: NA

CDR3aa: CASSFRVLTEAFF
CDR3nt: TGTGCCAGCAGCTTCAGGGTCCTCACTGAAGCTTTCTTT
v_gene: TRBV7-2
j_gene: TRBJ1-1
d_gene: NA
abundance: many

CDR3aa: CSSDRHSNQPQHF
CDR3nt: TGCAGCAGTGACAGGCATAGCAATCAGCCCCAGCATTTT
v_gene: TRBV29-1
j_gene: TRBJ1-5
d_gene: NA
abundance: NA

CDR3aa: CASLGSPGEQYF
CDR3nt: TGTGCCAGCCTCGGGTCACCGGGGGAGCAGTACTTC
v_gene: TRBV2
j_gene: TRBJ2-7
d_gene: NA
abundance: many

CDR3aa: CASSLGGTNTIYF
CDR3nt: TGTGCCAGCAGCTTAGGGGGAACAAACACCATATATTTT
v_gene: TRBV7-2
j_gene: TRBJ1-3
d_gene: NA
abundance: many

CDR3aa: CASSEFGAAYGYTF
CDR3nt: TGTGCCAGCAGTGAATTTGGGGCCGCCTATGGCTACACCTTC
v_gene: TRBV25-1
j_gene: TRBJ1-2
d_gene: NA
abundance: many

CDR3aa: CASSLRSGGGNQPQHF
CDR3nt: TGTGCCAGCAGCCTACGATCGGGGGGCGGCAATCAGCCCCAGCATTTT
v_gene: TRBV11-2
j_gene: TRBJ1-5
d_gene: NA
abundance: NA

CDR3aa: CAISGDGASGNTIYF
CDR3nt: TGTGCCATCAGTGGGGACGGAGCCTCTGGAAACACCATATATTTT
v_gene: TRBV10-3
j_gene: TRBJ1-3
d_gene: NA
abundance: many

CDR3aa: CASSQRQGPDTIYF
CDR3nt: TGCGCCAGCAGCCAACGACAGGGACCTGACACCATATATTTT
v_gene: TRBV5-1
j_gene: TRBJ1-3
d_gene: TRBD1
abundance: NA

CDR3aa: CASSRILIQGWGQETQYF
CDR3nt: TGCGCCAGCAGCCGCATTCTGATACAGGGGTGGGGACAAGAGACCCAGTACTTC
v_gene: TRBV7-6
j_gene: TRBJ2-5
d_gene: TRBD1
abundance: NA

CDR3aa: CASSVALGLSYEQYF
CDR3nt: TGTGCCAGCAGCGTAGCTCTAGGACTGTCCTACGAGCAGTACTTC
v_gene: TRBV9
j_gene: TRBJ2-7
d_gene: NA
abundance: NA